This T cell receptor (beta chain) is from a study of post-analysis software for immune sequencing data. The wider study: Included among the disease courses, which were recorded for the cohort, were relapsing-remitting, secondary progressive and progressive-relapsing multiple sclerosis. Study-wide points: F-measure co-clustering was strong for batch-matched samples. The study found significantly lower normalized Chao1 diversity in multiple sclerosis patients than in controls. A few TRBV segments appeared more often in patients than in controls, and TRBV5-6, TRBV5-1 and TRBV20-1 were among these.

Germline V gene sequence: CDR1 MNHEY, CDR2 SVGEGT. The germline V and J ends were trimmed by 7 bases and 8 bases, with 23 bases remaining between them. This CDR3 has 15 residues. This clonotype has a handful of counts. Its cognate antigen is unknown. Libraries were made from TCR beta cDNA, and they carried unique molecular identifiers. TCRdb analysed the PCR reads with MiXCR anew, one entry per CDR3 protein. The table lists over 150,000 distinct CDR3 sequences, 36% of them singletons. The clonotype originates from a girl between 5 and 17 years old with multiple sclerosis. The specimen comprised blood, sampled after autologous hematopoietic stem cell transplantation. The chain combines TRBV6-2 or TRBV6-3 with TRBJ1-2; unclear D gene. This chain's CDR3 is CASTKSGREIYGYTF. The CDR3 DNA follows: TGTGCCAGCACCAAAAGCGGACGGGAAATATACGGCTACACCTTC.